One sample yielded the 11 T cell receptor beta chains listed below, sequenced in a study of T cell repertoires in cytomegalovirus infection (dated by TCRdb to between 2017 and 2020). Sequencer: Illumina HiSeq 1500. TCRdb took the public reads, trimmed them with fastp at Q25, ran MiXCR for clone calling and kept in-frame beta chains. Each CDR3 protein appears once, grouped with its most common genes and DNA. Counted in this sample were fewer than 250,000 distinct CDR3 sequences; over 9% of them appeared once. The ten most abundant clones make up approximately 1.6% of the sample. The specimen sequenced was PBMCs. The receptor set was obtained from a human donor in good health (CMV status not recorded). Some clones in this sample may be carry-over from other donors' samples.

The rearrangement links TRBV5-4 to TRBJ2-2, with D possibly matching TRBD1 (6 bases). V lost 3 bases and J lost 6, with 12 bases in between. Germline assignment: CDR1 SGHNT and CDR2 YYREEE (reference sequence). This CDR3 contains 14 residues. The CDR3 coding sequence is TGTGCCAGCAGCTGGCGGACAGCATCCGGGGAGCTGTTTTTT. Residues: CASSWRTASGELFF.

This sequence joins TRBV14 and TRBJ2-2; 13 bases are shared with TRBD2. The CDR3 runs to 19 residues. CDR1 and CDR2 (germline): SGHDN, FVKESK. The trim removed 4 bases at V and 0 bases at J, leaving 8 bases unmatched. CDR3 residues: CASSPLLAGGPANTGELFF. DNA for the CDR3: TGTGCCAGCAGCCCGCTACTAGCGGGAGGGCCTGCGAACACCGGGGAGCTGTTTTTT.

This clonotype occurred a few times. The V and J genes are TRBV5-1 and TRBJ2-3, with D perhaps being TRBD1 or TRBD2 (6 bases each). Per the germline V gene, CDR1 is SGHRS and CDR2 is YFSETQ. V shed 0 bases and J shed 4 bases, with 12 bases lying between them. This CDR3 contains 15 residues. In DNA form, the CDR3 reads TGCGCCAGCAGCTTGGAAGGGGGGCGAGCAGATACGCAGTATTTT. This translates into CASSLEGGRADTQYF.

This clonotype was recorded many times. The chain carries TRBV7-3 and TRBJ1-2, with TRBD1 matching over 10 bases. This CDR3 is 16 amino acids long. Germline CDR1 reads SGHTA; CDR2 reads FQGTGA. V was clipped by 3 bases and J by 8 bases; unmatched bases: 12. CDR3 amino acids: CASSFDPGQGTGGYTF. DNA for the CDR3: TGTGCCAGCAGCTTCGACCCGGGACAGGGGACGGGAGGCTACACCTTC.

This clonotype was found a few times. This chain uses TRBV7-2 with TRBJ1-1; 7 nucleotides agree with TRBD1. This CDR3 has 16 residues. Trimming at V came to 5 bases and at J to 1 base, leaving 10 bases not matched to a gene. Germline loops: CDR1 SGHTA, CDR2 FQGNSA. CDR3 loop: CASSVDRVRRNTEAFF. CDR3 coding DNA: TGTGCCAGCAGCGTCGACAGGGTCAGGAGGAACACTGAAGCTTTCTTT.

The table lists this clonotype with many counts. The chain combines TRBV19 with TRBJ2-7; D uncertain. The germline V gene encodes CDR1 LNHDA and CDR2 SQIVND (reference sequence). V lost 5 bases, J lost 6 bases, and 11 bases lay in between. This CDR3 has 12 residues. The CDR3 protein is CASSDFQTEQYF. The CDR3 DNA sequence: TGTGCCAGTAGTGACTTCCAAACCGAGCAGTACTTC.

This clonotype was counted only a few times. V usage is TRBV18 and J usage is TRBJ2-2; D uncertain. V gave up 5 bases and J gave up 0 bases, with 25 bases separating them. The CDR3 loop spans 20 amino acids. CDR1 is KGHSH, CDR2 LQKENI, per germline. The CDR3 DNA sequence: TGTGCCAGCTCAATGAAACAAGGTGGAGATTTGATCGCGAACACCGGGGAGCTGTTTTTT. This translates into CASSMKQGGDLIANTGELFF.

At least ten counts were recorded for this clonotype. V usage is TRBV6-2 or TRBV6-3 and J usage is TRBJ1-1; 10 bases agree with TRBD1. CDR3 length: 13 residues. The ends lost 6 bases at V and 4 bases at J; junction bases unmatched: 2. The V gene's germline CDR1 is MNHEY and CDR2 SVGEGT. In DNA form, the CDR3 reads TGTGCCAGCAGATGGACAGGGGGCACTGAAGCTTTCTTT. The encoded protein is CASRWTGGTEAFF.

This clonotype was recorded many times. The chain employs TRBV7-2 and TRBJ2-5; D unresolved. The CDR3 has 13 residues. The germline V gene encodes CDR1 SGHTA and CDR2 FQGNSA. The V end was cut by 1 base, the J end by 2 bases, with 5 bases between. The DNA of the CDR3 is TGTGCCAGCAGCTTAGAACAGCAAGAGACCCAGTACTTC. This gives the protein CASSLEQQETQYF. The full variable domain, its missing parts supplied by reference TRBV7-2 and TRBJ2-5, is GAGVSQSPSNKVTEKGKDVELRCDPISGHTALYWYRQSLGQGLEFLIYFQGNSAPDKSGLPSDRFSAERTGGSVSTLTIQRTQQEDSAVYLCASSLEQQETQYFGPGTRLLVL.

The rearrangement joins TRBV7-9 to TRBJ2-3, with D tentatively TRBD1 (5 bases). Germline CDR1 is SEHNR and CDR2 is FQNEAQ (reference sequence). The CDR3 covers 15 residues. The V end was cut by 5 bases, the J end by 2 bases, with 14 bases between. The CDR3 sequence: CASSLRATSTDTQYF. The CDR3 DNA reads TGTGCCAGCAGCCTCAGGGCTACTTCCACAGATACGCAGTATTTT. Looking up the rest from reference TRBV7-9 and TRBJ2-3 gives the full variable domain: DTGVSQNPRHKITKRGQNVTFRCDPISEHNRLYWYRQTLGQGPEFLTYFQNEAQLEKSRLLSDRFSAERPKGSFSTLEIQRTEQGDSAMYLCASSLRATSTDTQYFGPGTRLTVL.

This CDR3 is CASSWGGGGGETQYF. The CDR3, as DNA: TGTGCCAGCAGCTGGGGGGGGGGCGGTGGGGAGACCCAGTACTTC. The chain employs TRBV11-2 and TRBJ2-5; D is perhaps TRBD2 (7 bases). The CDR3 consists of 15 residues. Germline assignment: CDR1 SGHAT and CDR2 FQNNGV. With 4 bases removed from V and 5 bases from J, the gap between germline ends came to 17 bases.